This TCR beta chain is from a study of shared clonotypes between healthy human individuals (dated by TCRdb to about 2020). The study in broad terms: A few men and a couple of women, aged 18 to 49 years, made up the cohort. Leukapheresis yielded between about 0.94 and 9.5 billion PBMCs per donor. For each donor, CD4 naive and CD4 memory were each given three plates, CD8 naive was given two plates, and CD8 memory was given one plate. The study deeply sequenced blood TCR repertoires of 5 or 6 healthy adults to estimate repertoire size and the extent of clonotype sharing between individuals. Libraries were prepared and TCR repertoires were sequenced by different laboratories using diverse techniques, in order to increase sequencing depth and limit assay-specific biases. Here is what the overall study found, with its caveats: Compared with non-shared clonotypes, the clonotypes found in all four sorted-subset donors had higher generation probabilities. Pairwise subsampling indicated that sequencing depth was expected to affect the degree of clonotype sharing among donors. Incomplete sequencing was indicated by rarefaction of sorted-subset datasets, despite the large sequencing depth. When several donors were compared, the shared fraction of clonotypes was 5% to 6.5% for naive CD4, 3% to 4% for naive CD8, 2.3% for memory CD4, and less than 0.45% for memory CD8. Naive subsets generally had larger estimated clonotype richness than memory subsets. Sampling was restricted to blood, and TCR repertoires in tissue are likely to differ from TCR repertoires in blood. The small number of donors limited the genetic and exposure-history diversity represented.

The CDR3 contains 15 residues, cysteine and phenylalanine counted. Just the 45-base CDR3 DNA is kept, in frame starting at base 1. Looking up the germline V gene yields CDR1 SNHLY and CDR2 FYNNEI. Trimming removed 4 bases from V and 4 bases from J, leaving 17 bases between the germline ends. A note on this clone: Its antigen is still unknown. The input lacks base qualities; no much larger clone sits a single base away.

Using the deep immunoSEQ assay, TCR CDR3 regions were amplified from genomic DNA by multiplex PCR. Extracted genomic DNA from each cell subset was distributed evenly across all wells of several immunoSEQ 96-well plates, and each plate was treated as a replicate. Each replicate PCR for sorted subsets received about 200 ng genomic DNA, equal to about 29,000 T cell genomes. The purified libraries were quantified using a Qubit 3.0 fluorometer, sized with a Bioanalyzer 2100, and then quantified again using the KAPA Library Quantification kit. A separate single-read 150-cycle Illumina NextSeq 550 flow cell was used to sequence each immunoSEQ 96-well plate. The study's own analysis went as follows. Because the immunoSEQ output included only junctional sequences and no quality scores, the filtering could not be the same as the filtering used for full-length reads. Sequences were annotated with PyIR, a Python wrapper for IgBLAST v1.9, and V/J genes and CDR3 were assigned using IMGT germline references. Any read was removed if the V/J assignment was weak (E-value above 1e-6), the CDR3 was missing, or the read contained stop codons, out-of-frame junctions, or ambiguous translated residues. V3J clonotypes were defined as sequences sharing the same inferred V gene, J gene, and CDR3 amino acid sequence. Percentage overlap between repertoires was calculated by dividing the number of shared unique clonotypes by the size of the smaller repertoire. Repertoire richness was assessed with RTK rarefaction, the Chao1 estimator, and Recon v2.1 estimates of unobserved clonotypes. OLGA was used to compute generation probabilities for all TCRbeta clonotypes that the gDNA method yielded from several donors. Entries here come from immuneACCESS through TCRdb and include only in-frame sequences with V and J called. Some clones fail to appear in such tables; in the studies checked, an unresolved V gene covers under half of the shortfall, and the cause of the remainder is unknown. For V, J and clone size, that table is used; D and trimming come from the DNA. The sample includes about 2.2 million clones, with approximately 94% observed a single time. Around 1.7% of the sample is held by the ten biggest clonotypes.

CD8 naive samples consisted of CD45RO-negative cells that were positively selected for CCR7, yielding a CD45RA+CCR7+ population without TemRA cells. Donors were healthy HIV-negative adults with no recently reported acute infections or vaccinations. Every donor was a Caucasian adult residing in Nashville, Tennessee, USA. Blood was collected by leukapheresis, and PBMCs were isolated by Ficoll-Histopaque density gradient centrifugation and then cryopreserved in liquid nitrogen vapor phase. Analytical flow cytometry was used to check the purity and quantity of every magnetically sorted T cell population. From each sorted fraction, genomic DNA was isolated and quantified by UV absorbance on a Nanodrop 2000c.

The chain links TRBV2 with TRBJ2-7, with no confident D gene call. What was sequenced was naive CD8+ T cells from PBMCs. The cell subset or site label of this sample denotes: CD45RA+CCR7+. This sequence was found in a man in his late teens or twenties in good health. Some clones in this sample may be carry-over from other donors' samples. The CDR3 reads CASSVGQLDLYEQYF. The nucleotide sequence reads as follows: TGTGCCAGCAGTGTAGGGCAGCTAGACCTTTACGAGCAGTACTTC.